This TCR beta chain was found in a study of T-cell memory formation after mild COVID-19. Study-level background: TCR clusters mostly belonged to single donors. Notes on the study in general: Shrinking CD4+ clones were chiefly CM and EM; CD8+ ones were chiefly EMRA. CD4/CD8 balance held among clones contracting day 15 to 85, and later expanders leaned CD4+.

The CDR3 length is 15 residues. Trimming at V came to 5 bases and at J to 3 bases, leaving 3 bases not matched to a gene. Germline V gene data show CDR1 as SGHTA and CDR2 as FQGNSA. On this clonotype itself: Its antigen remains unidentified.

TCRdb re-called the 5' RACE reads with MiXCR, one entry per CDR3 protein. Of about 82,000 distinct CDR3 sequences in the sample, roughly 15% were seen once. The sequence derives from a man between 18 and 35 years old who had mild COVID-19 (a few samples of this study predate the infection). Cell type and time point are not known. This chain joins TRBV7-2 and TRBJ2-3; 12 nucleotides align to TRBD2. Sequences were obtained from PBMCs or a T cell subset sorted from them (not recorded which). CDR3 DNA: TGTGCCAGCAGCACCGGGACTAGCGGGACAGATACGCAGTATTTT. This gives the protein CASSTGTSGTDTQYF. Complete variable domain (other parts from reference TRBV7-2 and TRBJ2-3): GAGVSQSPSNKVTEKGKDVELRCDPISGHTALYWYRQSLGQGLEFLIYFQGNSAPDKSGLPSDRFSAERTGGSVSTLTIQRTQQEDSAVYLCASSTGTSGTDTQYFGPGTRLTVL.